This TCR beta chain was sequenced during a study of early T cells in non-severe SARS-CoV-2 infection. In the study overall: Sequencing used unsorted whole-blood bulk RNA, so chains lack pairing. Points from the study as a whole: Private and CD4 specificities were missed by VDJdb matching, which favored anti-spike CD8 responses.

This clonotype was observed a few times. Its antigen is unidentified. The CDR3 spans 16 residues. CDR1 is DFQATT and CDR2 is SNEGSKA in the germline V gene (reference sequence). V gave up 1 base and J gave up 5 bases; unmatched junction bases: 9. Individually, cDNA molecules had unique molecular identifiers attached to them. In TCRdb, the 5' RACE reads were re-called with MiXCR into one record per CDR3 protein. In the table there are around 39,000 distinct CDR3 sequences, more than 4.5% of which are singletons. The V gene is TRBV20-1, the J gene TRBJ2-7; 12 bases align to TRBD2. The sequenced sample was whole blood, obtained at baseline. The sequence came from an adult who was a healthcare worker with PCR-confirmed SARS-CoV-2 infection or an uninfected control (not recorded which). The CDR3: CSARAQLAGGVDEQYF. DNA for the CDR3: TGCAGTGCTAGAGCCCAACTAGCGGGAGGTGTCGACGAGCAGTACTTC.